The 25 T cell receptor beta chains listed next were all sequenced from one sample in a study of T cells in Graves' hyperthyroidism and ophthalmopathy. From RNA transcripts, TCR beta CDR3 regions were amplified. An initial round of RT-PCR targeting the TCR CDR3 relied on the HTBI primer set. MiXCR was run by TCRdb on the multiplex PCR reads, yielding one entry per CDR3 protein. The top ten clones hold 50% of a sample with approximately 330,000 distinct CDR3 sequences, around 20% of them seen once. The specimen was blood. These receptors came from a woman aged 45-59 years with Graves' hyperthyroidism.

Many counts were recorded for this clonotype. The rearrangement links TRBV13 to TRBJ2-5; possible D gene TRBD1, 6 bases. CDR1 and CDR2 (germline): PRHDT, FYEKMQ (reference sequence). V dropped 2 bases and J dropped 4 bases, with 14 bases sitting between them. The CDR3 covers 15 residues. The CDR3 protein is CASSLLGTKIETQYF. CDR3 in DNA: TGTGCCAGCAGCTTACTGGGGACAAAAATAGAGACCCAGTACTTC.

In nucleotides, the CDR3 is TGCAGTCCCATGGACCCTGGGAGCCATAATTCACCCCTCCACTTT. This gives the protein CSPMDPGSHNSPLHF. The V and J genes are TRBV20-1 and TRBJ1-6, with unresolved D. Trimming removed 8 bases at V and 5 bases at J, with 19 bases between. Germline V gene sequence: CDR1 DFQATT, CDR2 SNEGSKA (reference sequence). The CDR3 has 15 residues.

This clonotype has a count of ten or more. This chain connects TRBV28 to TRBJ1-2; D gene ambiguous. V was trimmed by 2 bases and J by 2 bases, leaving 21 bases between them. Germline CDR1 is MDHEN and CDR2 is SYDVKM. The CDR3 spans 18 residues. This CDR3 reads CASSLRGINPTRNYGYTF. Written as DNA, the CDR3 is TGTGCCAGCAGTTTAAGAGGGATAAATCCCACCCGGAACTATGGCTACACCTTC.

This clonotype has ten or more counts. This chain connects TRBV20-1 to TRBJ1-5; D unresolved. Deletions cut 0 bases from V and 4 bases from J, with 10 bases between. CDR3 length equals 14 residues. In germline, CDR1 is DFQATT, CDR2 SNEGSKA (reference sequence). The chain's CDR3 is CSARDSGPNQPQHF. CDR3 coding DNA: TGCAGTGCTAGAGACTCCGGGCCGAATCAGCCCCAGCATTTT.

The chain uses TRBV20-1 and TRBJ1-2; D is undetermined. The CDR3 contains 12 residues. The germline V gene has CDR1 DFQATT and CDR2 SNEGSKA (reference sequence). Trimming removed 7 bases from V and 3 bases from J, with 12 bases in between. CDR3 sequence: CSGLDGDYGYTF. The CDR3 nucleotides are TGCAGTGGACTCGACGGCGACTATGGCTACACCTTC.

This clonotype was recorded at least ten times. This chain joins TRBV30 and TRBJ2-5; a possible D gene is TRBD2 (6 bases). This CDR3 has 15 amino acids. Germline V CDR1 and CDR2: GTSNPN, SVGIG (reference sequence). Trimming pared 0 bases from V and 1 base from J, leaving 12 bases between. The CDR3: CAWSVLGGFQETQYF. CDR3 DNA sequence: TGTGCCTGGAGTGTACTCGGGGGATTCCAAGAGACCCAGTACTTC. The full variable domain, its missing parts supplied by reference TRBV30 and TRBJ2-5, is SQTIHQWPATLVQPVGSPLSLECTVEGTSNPNLYWYRQAAGRGLQLLFYSVGIGQISSEVPQNLSASRPQDRQFILSSKKLLLSDSGFYLCAWSVLGGFQETQYFGPGTRLLVL.

As DNA, the CDR3 is TGTGCCAGCAGCTCTAATCAGGGCTCCTCTGGAAACACCATATATTTT. Amino acid sequence: CASSSNQGSSGNTIYF. The V and J genes are TRBV9 and TRBJ1-3, with a tentative D call TRBD1 (5 bases). Germline assignment: CDR1 SGDLS and CDR2 YYNGEE. This CDR3 has 16 amino acids. The V and J ends lost 4 bases and 0 bases respectively, with 14 bases between them.

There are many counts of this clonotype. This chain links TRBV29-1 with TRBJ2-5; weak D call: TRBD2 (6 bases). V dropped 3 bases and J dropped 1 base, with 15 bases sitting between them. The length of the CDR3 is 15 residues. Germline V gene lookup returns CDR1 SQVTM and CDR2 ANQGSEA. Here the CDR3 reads CSVDLPAGFQETQYF. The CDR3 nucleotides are TGCAGCGTTGATCTTCCAGCGGGCTTCCAAGAGACCCAGTACTTC.

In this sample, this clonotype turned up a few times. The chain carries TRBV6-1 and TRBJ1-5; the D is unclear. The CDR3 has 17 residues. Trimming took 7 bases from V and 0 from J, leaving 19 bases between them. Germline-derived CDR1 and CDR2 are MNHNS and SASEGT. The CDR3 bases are TGTGCCAGCACCTTTTGGGCGGACGGTGGTAGCAATCAGCCCCAGCATTTT. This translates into CASTFWADGGSNQPQHF.

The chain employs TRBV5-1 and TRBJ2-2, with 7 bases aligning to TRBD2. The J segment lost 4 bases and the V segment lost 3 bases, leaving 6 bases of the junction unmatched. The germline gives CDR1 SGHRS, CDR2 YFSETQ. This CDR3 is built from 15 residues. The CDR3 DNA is TGCGCCAGCAGCTGGGAGGGGATGGGCACCGGGGAGCTGTTTTTT. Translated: CASSWEGMGTGELFF.

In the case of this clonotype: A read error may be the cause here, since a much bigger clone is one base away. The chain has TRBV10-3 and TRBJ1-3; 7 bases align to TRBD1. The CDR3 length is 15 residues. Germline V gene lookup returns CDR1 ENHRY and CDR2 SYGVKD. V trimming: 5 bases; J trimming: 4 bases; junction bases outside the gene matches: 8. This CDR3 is CAISLRTGKGNTIYF. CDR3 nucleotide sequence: TGTGCCATCAGTTTAAGGACAGGAAAAGGAAACACCATATATTTT.

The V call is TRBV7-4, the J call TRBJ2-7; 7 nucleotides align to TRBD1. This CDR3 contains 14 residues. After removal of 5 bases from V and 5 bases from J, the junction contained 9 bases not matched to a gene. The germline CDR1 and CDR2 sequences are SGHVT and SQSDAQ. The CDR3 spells CASSRSQGFDEQYF. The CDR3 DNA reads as TGTGCCAGCAGCAGATCACAGGGGTTCGACGAGCAGTACTTC.

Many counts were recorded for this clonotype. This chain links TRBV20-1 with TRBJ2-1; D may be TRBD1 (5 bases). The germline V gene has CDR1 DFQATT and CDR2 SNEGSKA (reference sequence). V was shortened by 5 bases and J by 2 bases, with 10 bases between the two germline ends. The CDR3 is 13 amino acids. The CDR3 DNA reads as TGCAGTGCTTATAGGGGTACCTACAATGAGCAGTTCTTC. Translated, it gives CSAYRGTYNEQFF.

CDR3 sequence: CSVVTGSSGYTF. In DNA form, the CDR3 reads TGCAGCGTCGTAACAGGGTCTAGTGGCTACACCTTC. The chain joins TRBV29-1 to TRBJ1-2; TRBD1 is a possible D gene (6 bases). V was cut by 6 bases and J by 7 bases, with 15 bases left in between. This CDR3 region has 12 residues. Germline CDR1 is SQVTM and CDR2 is ANQGSEA.

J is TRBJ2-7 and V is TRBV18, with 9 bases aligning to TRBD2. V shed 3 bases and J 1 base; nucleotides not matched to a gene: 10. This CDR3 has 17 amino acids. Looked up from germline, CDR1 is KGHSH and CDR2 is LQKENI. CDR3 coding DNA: TGTGCCAGCTCACCCGGCCTAGCGGGACTCTCGTCCTACGAGCAGTACTTC. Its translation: CASSPGLAGLSSYEQYF.

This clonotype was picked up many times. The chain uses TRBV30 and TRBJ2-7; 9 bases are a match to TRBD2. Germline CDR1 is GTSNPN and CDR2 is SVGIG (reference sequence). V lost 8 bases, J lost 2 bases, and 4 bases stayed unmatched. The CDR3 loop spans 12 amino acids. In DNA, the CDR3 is TGTGCCCGCGCGGGGGGGCCCTACGAGCAGTACTTC. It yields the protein CARAGGPYEQYF.

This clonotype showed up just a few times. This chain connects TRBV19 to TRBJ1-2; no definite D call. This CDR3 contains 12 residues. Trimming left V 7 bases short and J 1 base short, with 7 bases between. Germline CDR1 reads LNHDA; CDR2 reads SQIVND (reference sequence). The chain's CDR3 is CASKEYNYGYTF. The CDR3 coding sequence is TGTGCCAGTAAAGAATATAACTATGGCTACACCTTC.

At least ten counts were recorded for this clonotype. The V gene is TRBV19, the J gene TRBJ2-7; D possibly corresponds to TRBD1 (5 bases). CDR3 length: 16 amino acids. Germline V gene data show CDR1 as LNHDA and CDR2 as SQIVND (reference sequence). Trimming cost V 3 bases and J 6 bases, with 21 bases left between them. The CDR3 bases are TGTGCCAGTAGTATTGGGGTGCGGATTCAGGGCGGCGAGCAGTACTTC. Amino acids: CASSIGVRIQGGEQYF.

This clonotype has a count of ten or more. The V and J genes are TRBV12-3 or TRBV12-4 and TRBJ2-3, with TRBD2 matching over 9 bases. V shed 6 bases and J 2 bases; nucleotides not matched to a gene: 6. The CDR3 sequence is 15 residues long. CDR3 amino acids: CASRRAGGITDTQYF. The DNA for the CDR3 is TGTGCCAGCAGGAGAGCGGGAGGAATCACAGATACGCAGTATTTT.

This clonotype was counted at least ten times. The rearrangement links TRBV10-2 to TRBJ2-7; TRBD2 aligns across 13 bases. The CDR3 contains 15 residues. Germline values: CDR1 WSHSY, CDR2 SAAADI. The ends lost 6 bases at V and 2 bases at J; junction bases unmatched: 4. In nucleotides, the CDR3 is TGCGCCAGCAGAGCCGGGACTAGCGGGACCTACGAGCAGTACTTC. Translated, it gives CASRAGTSGTYEQYF.

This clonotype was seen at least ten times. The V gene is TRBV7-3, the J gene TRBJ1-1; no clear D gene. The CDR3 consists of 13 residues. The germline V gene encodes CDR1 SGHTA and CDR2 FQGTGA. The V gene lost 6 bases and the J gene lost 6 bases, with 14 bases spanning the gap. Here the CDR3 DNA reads TGTGCCAGCAGACAAAGGGCCAGGTCTGAAGCTTTCTTT. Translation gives CASRQRARSEAFF.

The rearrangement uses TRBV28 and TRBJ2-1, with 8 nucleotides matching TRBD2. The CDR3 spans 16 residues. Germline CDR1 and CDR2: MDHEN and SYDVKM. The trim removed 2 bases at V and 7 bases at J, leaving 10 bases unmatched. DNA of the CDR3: TGTGCCAGCAGTTTACTCGGGGGGGGGGCCAAAAATGAGCAGTTCTTC. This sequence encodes CASSLLGGGAKNEQFF. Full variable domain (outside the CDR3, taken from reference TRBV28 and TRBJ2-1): DVKVTQSSRYLVKRTGEKVFLECVQDMDHENMFWYRQDPGLGLRLIYFSYDVKMKEKGDIPEGYSVSREKKERFSLILESASTNQTSMYLCASSLLGGGAKNEQFFGPGTRLTVL.

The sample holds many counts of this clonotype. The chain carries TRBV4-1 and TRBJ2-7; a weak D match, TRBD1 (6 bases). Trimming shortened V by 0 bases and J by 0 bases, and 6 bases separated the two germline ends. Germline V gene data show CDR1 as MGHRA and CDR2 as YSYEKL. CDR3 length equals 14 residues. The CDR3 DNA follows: TGCGCCAGCAGCCAAGAACAGGGCTCCTACGAGCAGTACTTC. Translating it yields CASSQEQGSYEQYF.

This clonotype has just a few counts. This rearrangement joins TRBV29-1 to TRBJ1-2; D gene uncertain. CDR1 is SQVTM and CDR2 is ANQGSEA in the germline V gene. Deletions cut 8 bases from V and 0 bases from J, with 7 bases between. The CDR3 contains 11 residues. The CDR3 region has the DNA TGCAGCAGTCGGACTAACTATGGCTACACCTTC. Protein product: CSSRTNYGYTF.

The CDR3 reads CASSVETEGRNEQFF. The CDR3 DNA follows: TGTGCCAGCAGCGTAGAGACAGAGGGACGCAATGAGCAGTTCTTC. The gene calls are TRBV9 and TRBJ2-1, with D perhaps TRBD1 or TRBD2 (5 bases each). The CDR3 has 15 residues. The ends were cut back, 0 bases at V and 6 bases at J, with 13 bases in the middle. CDR1 and CDR2 from the germline V gene are SGDLS and YYNGEE.